This record looks at one T cell receptor (beta chain) sequence and its context. The antigen is undetermined. These data belong to a study of OX40 agonist ivuxolimab in advanced cancers. As for the study in general: Ivuxolimab, which is an agonistic anti-OX40 (CD134) antibody, was administered to the patients. Study results and limitations: Both blood CD4+ and CD8+ T cells showed clonal growth by week 6 at 0.1 to 3.0 mg/kg.

This CDR3 region has 17 residues. The germline V gene has CDR1 SGHDN and CDR2 FVKESK. Trimming left V 0 bases short and J 0 bases short, with 11 bases between. The assay was immunoSEQ multiplex PCR, and TCRdb's table has in-frame clones only and misses some. The repertoire has more than 60,000 clones, roughly 93% of them found once; the top ten carry roughly 19%. The sequencing here drew on CD4+ or CD8+ T cells sorted from blood, taken in a trial of the OX40 agonist ivuxolimab. The chain employs TRBV14 and TRBJ1-4; tentative D call: TRBD1 (6 bases). This receptor was obtained from an adult with an advanced solid tumor such as melanoma, head and neck, liver or kidney cancer. The CDR3 sequence: CASSQEAAGATNEKLFF. In DNA, the CDR3 is TGTGCCAGCAGCCAAGAGGCCGCAGGGGCAACTAATGAAAAACTGTTTTTT.